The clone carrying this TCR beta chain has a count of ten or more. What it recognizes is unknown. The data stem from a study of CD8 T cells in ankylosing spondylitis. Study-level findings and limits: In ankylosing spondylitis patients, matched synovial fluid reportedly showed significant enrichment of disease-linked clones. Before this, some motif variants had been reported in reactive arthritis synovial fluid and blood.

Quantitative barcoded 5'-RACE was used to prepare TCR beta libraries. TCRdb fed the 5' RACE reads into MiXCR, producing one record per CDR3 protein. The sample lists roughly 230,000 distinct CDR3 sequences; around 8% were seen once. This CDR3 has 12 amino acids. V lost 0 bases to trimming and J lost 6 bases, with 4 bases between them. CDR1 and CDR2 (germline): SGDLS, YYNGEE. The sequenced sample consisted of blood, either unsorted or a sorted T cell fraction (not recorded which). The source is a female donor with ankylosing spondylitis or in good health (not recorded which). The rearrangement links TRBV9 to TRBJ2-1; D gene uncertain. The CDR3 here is CASSVAGNEQFF. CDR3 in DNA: TGTGCCAGCAGCGTAGCGGGCAATGAGCAGTTCTTC.